The rows below give T cell receptor beta chains drawn from one sample of a study of persistence of HIV-infected CD4 T cells. Their recognized antigens are unknown. Some clones are missing from TCRdb's copy, which holds only in-frame ones; the method was immunoSEQ multiplex PCR. This table has over 35,000 clones, roughly 90% appearing once. This material consisted of CD4+ T cells sorted from PBMCs after roughly 20-hour stimulation, taken from a patient who received antiretroviral therapy. The receptors come from an adult man with HIV who was CMV-seropositive. Each CDR3 is given with its conserved first and last residue. The D gene is left open where the match is weak. Part of the rows lack a size; the others show once, few, many or a class for expanded clones.

>-|TRBD2|TRBV7-2|TRBJ2-7
TGTGCCAGCAGCCTTAGCGGGGGGTCCGCCTACGAGCAGTACTTC
CASSLSGGSAYEQYF
>-|-|TRBV24-1|TRBJ2-2
TGTGCCACCAGTGGCAAGGGGGTAAACACCGGGGAGCTGTTTTTT
CATSGKGVNTGELFF
>few|TRBD1|TRBV11-1|TRBJ1-1
TGTGCCAGCAGCCCCAGGGGGCGGAGGACTGAAGCTTTCTTT
CASSPRGRRTEAFF
>-|-|TRBV19|TRBJ1-3
TGTGCCAGTAGTATAGATCGTCGGACATATGGAAACACCATATATTTT
CASSIDRRTYGNTIYF
>-|-|TRBV7-8|TRBJ2-4
TGTGCCAGCAGCCAACAGAGGTCTTTAGCCAAAAACATTCAGTACTTC
CASSQQRSLAKNIQYF
>-|-|TRBV3-1/TRBV3-2|TRBJ1-3
TGTGCCAGCAGCCAAGGAGGGGCAACTCACTCTGGAAACACCATATATTTT
CASSQGGATHSGNTIYF
>-|-|TRBV20-1|TRBJ2-1
TGCAGTGCTAGAGGTTGGGATGAGCAGTTCTTC
CSARGWDEQFF
>-|-|TRBV2|TRBJ1-3
TGTGCCAGCAGTACTTTAGAAGGAAACACCATATATTTT
CASSTLEGNTIYF
>-|TRBD1|TRBV5-6|TRBJ1-2
TGTGCCAGCAGCTGGGGACAGGGAATAGATGGCTACACCTTC
CASSWGQGIDGYTF
>-|-|TRBV7-6|TRBJ2-3
TGTGCCAGCAGCCCCACGGGGGCGGGGATCTCAACAGATACGCAGTATTTT
CASSPTGAGISTDTQYF
>-|-|TRBV5-1|TRBJ2-1
TGCGCCAGCAGTATGAGACATAGTGCCTACAAGGGGGACAATGAGCAGTTCTTC
CASSMRHSAYKGDNEQFF
>-|TRBD2|TRBV10-3|TRBJ2-1
TGTGCCATCAGTGAGGCTCGGGAGGGACAGTTCTTC
CAISEAREGQFF
>-|TRBD1|TRBV6-6|TRBJ1-1
TGTGCCAGCAGTTACCAGGGGGGGCGGAACACTGAAGCTTTCTTT
CASSYQGGRNTEAFF
>-|-|TRBV6-5|TRBJ2-4
TGTGCCAGCAGTCCCTACCCGCGGTACATTCAGTACTTC
CASSPYPRYIQYF
>few|-|TRBV28|TRBJ1-2
TGTGCCAGCGCTAAGGGGCAGGTTCCGGGCTATGGCTACACCTTC
CASAKGQVPGYGYTF
>-|-|TRBV25-1|TRBJ2-7
TGTGCCAGCACCTCTCACGGGACTGACGAGCAGTACTTC
CASTSHGTDEQYF
>-|-|TRBV19|TRBJ2-7
TGTGCCAGTAGTGGTCACCACTACGAGCAGTACTTC
CASSGHHYEQYF
>-|TRBD2|TRBV4-2|TRBJ2-6
TGTGCCAGCAGCCGAACCCCCGGGACTAGCGGGGGGAATGAGGCGTCTGGGGCCAACGTCCTGACTTTC
CASSRTPGTSGGNEASGANVLTF
>-|-|TRBV27|TRBJ2-5
TGTGCCAGCAGTTTCGGGGCAGGGAGGAAGACCCAGTACTTC
CASSFGAGRKTQYF
>-|-|TRBV19|TRBJ1-5
TGTGCCAGTAGTATTACGGGGGGTTATAGCAATCAGCCCCAGCATTTT
CASSITGGYSNQPQHF
>-|-|TRBV6-5|TRBJ1-1
TGTGCCAGCAGTTACTCGATAGGGGCCAACACTGAAGCTTTCTTT
CASSYSIGANTEAFF
>-|TRBD2|TRBV27|TRBJ2-7
TGTGCCAGCAGTTTTAAGGCGGGGGGGTACTACGAGCAGTACTTC
CASSFKAGGYYEQYF
>-|-|TRBV18|TRBJ1-2
TGTGCCAGCTCACCCCTAATCGTACGGCAAACCCCGATGGGTTATGGCTACACCTTC
CASSPLIVRQTPMGYGYTF
>-|TRBD1|TRBV19|TRBJ1-2
TGTGCCAGTAGCACGCTTCTTCGGACAGGAATTAACTATGGCTACACCTTC
CASSTLLRTGINYGYTF
>-|-|TRBV5-5|TRBJ2-2
TGTGCCAGCAGCTTGGTGGGGGAAGTCGGGGAGCTGTTTTTT
CASSLVGEVGELFF
>once|-|TRBV18|TRBJ1-3
TGTGCCAGCTCACCAAGGGAGGCCGGAAACACCATATATTTT
CASSPREAGNTIYF
>-|-|TRBV19|TRBJ1-2
TGTGCCACCACCGGGACGGGTGTTGAAGGCTACACCTTC
CATTGTGVEGYTF